This TCR beta chain was retrieved from a study of T cell repertoires in cytomegalovirus infection. Looking at the study overall: Recently described HLA-C-restricted plus well-studied HLA-B-restricted CMV epitopes were used. Overall study findings and caveats: CMV-specific TCR beta clonotypes restricted by HLA-C dominated the ex vivo response.

There are many counts of this clonotype. Antigen: not known. Trimming cost V 4 bases and J 6 bases, with 7 bases left between them. Germline V gene data show CDR1 as LGHNA and CDR2 as YNFKEQ. This CDR3 region has 11 residues. TCRdb ran MiXCR on the reads and lists one entry per CDR3 protein. The sample carries about 37,000 distinct CDR3 sequences, 40% to 65% recorded once. This chain links TRBV4-2 with TRBJ2-7; D is possibly TRBD2 (5 bases). The sequenced sample was CD8+ T cells from cultured PBMCs, obtained from culture after CMV antigen stimulation. The origin of this receptor is a human donor in good health (CMV status not recorded). Some clones in this sample may be carry-over from other donors' samples. The CDR3 spells CASSRGGEQYF. The CDR3, as DNA: TGTGCCAGCAGCCGTGGAGGCGAGCAGTACTTC.